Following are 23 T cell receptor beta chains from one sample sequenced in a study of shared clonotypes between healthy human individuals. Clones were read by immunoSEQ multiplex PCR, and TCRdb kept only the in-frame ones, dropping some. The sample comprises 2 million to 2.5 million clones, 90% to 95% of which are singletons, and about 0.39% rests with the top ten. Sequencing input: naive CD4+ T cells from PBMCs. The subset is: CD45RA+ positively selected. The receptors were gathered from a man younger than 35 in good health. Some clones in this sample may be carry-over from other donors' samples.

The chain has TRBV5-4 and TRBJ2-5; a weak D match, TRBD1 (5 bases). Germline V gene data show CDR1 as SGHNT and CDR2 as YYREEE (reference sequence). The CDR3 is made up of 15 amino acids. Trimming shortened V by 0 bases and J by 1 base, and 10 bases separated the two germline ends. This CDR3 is CASSLDSTVQETQYF. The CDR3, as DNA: TGTGCCAGCAGCTTGGACTCGACAGTCCAAGAGACCCAGTACTTC.

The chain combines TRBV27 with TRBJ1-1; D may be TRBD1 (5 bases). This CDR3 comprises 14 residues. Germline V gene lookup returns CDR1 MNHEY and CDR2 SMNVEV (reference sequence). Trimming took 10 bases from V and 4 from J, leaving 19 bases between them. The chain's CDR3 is CATKAQGMSTEAFF. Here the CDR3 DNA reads TGTGCCACCAAGGCGCAGGGTATGAGCACTGAAGCTTTCTTT.

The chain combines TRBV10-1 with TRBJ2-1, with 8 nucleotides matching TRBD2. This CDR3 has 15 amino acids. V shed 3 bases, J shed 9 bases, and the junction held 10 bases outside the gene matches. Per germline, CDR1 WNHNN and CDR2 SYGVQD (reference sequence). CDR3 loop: CASSDGLAGSGEQFF. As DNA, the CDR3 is TGCGCCAGCAGTGATGGGCTAGCGGGTTCAGGTGAGCAGTTCTTC.

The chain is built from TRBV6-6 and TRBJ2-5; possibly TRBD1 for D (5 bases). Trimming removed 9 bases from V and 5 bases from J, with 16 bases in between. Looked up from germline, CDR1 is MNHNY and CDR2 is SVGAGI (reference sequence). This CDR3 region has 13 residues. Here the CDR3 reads CASHVGLGETQYF. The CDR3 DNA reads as TGTGCCAGTCATGTGGGGCTGGGGGAGACCCAGTACTTC.

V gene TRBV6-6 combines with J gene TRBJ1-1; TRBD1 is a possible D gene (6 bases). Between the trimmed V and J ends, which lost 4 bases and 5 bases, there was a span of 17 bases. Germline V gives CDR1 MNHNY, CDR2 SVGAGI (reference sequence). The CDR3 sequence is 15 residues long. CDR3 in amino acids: CASSFPDSFGTEAFF. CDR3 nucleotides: TGTGCCAGCAGTTTCCCGGACAGCTTTGGGACTGAAGCTTTCTTT.

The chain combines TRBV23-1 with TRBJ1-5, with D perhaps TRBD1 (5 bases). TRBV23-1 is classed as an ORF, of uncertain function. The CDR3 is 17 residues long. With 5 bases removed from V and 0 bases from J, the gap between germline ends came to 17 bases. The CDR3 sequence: CASSTNPQGDSNQPQHF. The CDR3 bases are TGCGCCAGCAGTACGAACCCGCAGGGAGATAGCAATCAGCCCCAGCATTTT.

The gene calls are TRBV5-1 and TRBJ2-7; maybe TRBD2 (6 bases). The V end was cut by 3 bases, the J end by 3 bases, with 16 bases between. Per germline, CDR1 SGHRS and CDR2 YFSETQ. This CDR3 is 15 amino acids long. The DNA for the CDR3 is TGCGCCAGCAGCTCTGACAGCCTCGGGAGCTACGAGCAGTACTTC. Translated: CASSSDSLGSYEQYF.

The CDR3 spells CATSRDRAKSYEQYF. The CDR3 region has the DNA TGTGCCACCAGCAGGGATCGGGCGAAGTCCTACGAGCAGTACTTC. The rearrangement joins TRBV15 to TRBJ2-7; D is uncertain. The CDR3 has 15 amino acids. Germline CDR1 is LNHNV and CDR2 is YYDKDF (reference sequence). The V end was cut by 3 bases, the J end by 1 base, with 13 bases between.

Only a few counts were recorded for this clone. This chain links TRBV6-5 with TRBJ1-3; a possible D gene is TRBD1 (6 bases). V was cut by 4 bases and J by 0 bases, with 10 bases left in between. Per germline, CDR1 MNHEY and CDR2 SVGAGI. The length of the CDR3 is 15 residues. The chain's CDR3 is CASSSTGISGNTIYF. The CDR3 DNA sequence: TGTGCCAGCAGTTCTACAGGGATCTCTGGAAACACCATATATTTT.

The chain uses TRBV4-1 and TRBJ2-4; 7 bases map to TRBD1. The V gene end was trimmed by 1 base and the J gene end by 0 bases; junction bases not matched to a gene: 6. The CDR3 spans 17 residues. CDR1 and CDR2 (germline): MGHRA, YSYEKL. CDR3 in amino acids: CASSQVGTVLAKNIQYF. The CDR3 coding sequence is TGCGCCAGCAGCCAAGTGGGGACAGTTTTAGCCAAAAACATTCAGTACTTC.

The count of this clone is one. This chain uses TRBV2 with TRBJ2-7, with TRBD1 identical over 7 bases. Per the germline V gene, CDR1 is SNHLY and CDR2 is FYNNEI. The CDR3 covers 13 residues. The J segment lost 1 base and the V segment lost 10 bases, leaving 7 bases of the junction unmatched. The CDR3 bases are TGTGCCACTCACCGGGACAGATCCTACGAGCAGTACTTC. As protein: CATHRDRSYEQYF.

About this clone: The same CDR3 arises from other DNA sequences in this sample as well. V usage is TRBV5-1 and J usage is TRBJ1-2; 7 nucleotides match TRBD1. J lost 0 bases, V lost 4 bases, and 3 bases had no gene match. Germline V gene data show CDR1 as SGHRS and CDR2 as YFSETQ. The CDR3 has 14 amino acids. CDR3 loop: CASSGGQPNYGYTF. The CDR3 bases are TGCGCCAGCAGCGGGGGACAGCCTAACTATGGCTACACCTTC.

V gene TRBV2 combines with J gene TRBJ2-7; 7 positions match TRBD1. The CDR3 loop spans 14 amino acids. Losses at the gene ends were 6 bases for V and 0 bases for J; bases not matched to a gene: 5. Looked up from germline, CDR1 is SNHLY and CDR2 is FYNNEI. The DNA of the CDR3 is TGTGCCAGCAGGGAGGACAGGAGCTCCTACGAGCAGTACTTC. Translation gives CASREDRSSYEQYF.

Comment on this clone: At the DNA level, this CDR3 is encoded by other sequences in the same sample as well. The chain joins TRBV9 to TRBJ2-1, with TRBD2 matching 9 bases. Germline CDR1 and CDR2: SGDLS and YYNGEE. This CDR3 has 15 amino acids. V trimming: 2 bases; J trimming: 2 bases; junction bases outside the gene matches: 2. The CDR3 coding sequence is TGTGCCAGCAGCGTTTCTAGCGGGACCTACAATGAGCAGTTCTTC. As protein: CASSVSSGTYNEQFF.

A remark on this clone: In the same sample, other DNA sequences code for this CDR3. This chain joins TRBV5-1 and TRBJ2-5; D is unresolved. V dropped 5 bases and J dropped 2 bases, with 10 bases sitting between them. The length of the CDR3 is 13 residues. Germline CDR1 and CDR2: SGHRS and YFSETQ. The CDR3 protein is CASSPSPQETQYF. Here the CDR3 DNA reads TGCGCCAGCAGTCCGAGCCCTCAAGAGACCCAGTACTTC.

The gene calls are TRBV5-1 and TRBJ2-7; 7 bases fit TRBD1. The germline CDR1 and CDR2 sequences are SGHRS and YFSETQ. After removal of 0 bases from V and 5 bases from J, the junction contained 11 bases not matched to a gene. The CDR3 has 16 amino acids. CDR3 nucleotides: TGCGCCAGCAGCTTGGGATCTGGGACAGTTCTCCACGAGCAGTACTTC. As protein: CASSLGSGTVLHEQYF.

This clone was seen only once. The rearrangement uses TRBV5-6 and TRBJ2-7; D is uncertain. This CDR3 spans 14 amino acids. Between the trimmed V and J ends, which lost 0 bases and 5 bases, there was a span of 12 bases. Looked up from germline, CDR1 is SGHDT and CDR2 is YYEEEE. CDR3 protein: CASSLGFSPHEQYF. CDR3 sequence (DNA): TGTGCCAGCAGCTTGGGGTTCTCTCCGCACGAGCAGTACTTC.

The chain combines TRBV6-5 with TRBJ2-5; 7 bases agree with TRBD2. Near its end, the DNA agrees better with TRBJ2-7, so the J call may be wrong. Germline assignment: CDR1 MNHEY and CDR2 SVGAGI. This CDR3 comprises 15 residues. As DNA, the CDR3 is TGTGCCAGCAGTCTTAGCGGGCAACCCCCCTACGAGCAGTACTTC. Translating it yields CASSLSGQPPYEQYF.

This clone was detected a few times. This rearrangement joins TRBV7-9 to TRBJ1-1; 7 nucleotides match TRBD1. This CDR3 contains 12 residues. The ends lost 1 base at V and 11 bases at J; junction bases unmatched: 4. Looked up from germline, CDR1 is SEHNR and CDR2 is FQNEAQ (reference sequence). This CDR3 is CASSLETGRAFF. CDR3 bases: TGTGCCAGCAGCTTAGAGACAGGGCGCGCTTTCTTT.

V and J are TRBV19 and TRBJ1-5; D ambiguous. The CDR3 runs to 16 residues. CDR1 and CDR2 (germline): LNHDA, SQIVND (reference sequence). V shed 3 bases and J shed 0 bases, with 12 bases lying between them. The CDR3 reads CASSMIEPYSNQPQHF. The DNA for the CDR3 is TGTGCCAGTAGTATGATTGAACCCTATAGCAATCAGCCCCAGCATTTT.

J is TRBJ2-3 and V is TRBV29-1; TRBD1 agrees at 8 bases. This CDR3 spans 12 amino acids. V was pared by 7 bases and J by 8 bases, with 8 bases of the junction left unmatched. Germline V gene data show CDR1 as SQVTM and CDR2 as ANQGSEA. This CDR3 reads CSGGQAGGTQYF. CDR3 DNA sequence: TGCAGCGGGGGACAGGCAGGGGGTACGCAGTATTTT.

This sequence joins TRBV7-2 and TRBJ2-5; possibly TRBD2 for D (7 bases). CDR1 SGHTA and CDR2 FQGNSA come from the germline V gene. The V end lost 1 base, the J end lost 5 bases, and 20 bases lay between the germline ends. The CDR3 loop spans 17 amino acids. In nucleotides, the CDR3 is TGTGCCAGCAGCTTAGTTGGCGGGGGCGGTTCTATTGAGACCCAGTACTTC. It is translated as CASSLVGGGGSIETQYF.

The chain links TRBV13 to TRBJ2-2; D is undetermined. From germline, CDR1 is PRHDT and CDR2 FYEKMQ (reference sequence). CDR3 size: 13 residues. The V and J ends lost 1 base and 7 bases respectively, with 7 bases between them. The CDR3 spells CASSLVRYGELFF. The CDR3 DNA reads TGTGCCAGCAGCTTAGTGCGGTACGGGGAGCTGTTTTTT.